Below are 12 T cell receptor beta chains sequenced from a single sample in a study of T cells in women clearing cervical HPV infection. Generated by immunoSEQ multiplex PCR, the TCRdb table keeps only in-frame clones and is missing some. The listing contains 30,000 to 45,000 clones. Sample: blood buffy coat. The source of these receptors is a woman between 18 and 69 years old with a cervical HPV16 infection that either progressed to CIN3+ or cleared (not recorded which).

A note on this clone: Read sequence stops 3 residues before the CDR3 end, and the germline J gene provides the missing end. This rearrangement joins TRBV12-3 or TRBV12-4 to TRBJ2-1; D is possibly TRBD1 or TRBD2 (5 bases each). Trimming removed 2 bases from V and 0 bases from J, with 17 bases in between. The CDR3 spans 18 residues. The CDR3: CASSLSLGQGSSYNEQFF. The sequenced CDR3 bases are TGTGCCAGCAGTTTATCATTGGGGCAAGGGAGCTCCTACAATGAG.

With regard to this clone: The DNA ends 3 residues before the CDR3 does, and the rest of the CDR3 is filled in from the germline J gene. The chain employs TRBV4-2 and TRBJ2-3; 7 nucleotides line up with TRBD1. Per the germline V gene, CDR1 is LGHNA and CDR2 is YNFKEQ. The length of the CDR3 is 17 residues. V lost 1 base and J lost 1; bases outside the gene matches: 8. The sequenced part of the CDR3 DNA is TGTGCCAGCAGCCAAGGCCCAAGACAGGGCGGCACAGATACG. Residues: CASSQGPRQGGTDT. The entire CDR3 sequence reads CASSQGPRQGGTDTQYF.

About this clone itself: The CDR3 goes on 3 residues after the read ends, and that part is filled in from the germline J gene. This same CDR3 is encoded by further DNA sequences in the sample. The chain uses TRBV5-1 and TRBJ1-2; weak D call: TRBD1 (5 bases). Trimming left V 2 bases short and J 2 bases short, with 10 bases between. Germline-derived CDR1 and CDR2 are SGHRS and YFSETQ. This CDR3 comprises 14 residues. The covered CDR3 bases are TGCGCCAGCAGCTTCGACAGACCCAACTATGGC. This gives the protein CASSFDRPNYG. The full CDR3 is CASSFDRPNYGYTF.

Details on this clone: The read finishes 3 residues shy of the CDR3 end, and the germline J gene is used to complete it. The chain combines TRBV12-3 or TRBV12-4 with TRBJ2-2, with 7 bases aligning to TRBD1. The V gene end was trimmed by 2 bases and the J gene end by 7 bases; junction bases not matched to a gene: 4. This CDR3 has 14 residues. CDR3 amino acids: CASSLSTGVGELFF. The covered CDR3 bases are TGTGCCAGCAGTTTAAGTACAGGGGTCGGGGAG.

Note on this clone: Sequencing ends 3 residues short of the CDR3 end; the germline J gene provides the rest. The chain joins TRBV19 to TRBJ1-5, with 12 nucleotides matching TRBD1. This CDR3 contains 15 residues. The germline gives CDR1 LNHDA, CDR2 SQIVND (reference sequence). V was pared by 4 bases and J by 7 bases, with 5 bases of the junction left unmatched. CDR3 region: CASSKGQGAGQPQHF. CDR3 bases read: TGTGCCAGTAGTAAGGGACAGGGGGCCGGGCAGCCC.

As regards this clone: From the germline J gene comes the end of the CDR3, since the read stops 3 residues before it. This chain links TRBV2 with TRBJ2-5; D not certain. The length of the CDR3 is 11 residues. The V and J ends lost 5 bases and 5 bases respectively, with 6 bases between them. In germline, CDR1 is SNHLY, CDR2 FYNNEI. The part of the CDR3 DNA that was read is TGTGCCAGCAGTAGCTGGGAGACC. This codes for CASSSWET. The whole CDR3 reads CASSSWETQYF.

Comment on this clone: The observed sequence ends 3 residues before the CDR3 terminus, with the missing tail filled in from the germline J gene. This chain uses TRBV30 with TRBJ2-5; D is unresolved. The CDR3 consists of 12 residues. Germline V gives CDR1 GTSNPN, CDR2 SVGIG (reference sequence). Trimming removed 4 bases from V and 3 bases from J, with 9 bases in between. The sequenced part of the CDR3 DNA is TGTGCCTGGAAGGCCCCCAAAGAGACC. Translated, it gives CAWKAPKET. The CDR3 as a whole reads CAWKAPKETQYF.

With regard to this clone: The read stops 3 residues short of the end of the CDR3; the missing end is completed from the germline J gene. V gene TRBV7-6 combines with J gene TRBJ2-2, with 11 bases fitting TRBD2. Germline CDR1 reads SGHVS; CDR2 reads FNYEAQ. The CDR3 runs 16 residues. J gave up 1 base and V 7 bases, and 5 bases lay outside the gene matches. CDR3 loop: CASTVAGGMNTGELFF. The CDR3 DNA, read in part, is TGTGCCAGCACAGTAGCGGGGGGGATGAACACCGGGGAG.

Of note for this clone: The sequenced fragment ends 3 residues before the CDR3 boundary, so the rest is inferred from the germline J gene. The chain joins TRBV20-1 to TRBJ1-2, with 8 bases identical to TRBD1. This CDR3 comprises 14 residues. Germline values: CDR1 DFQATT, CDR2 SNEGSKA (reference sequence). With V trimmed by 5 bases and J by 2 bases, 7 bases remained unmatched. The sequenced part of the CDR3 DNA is TGCAGTGCTGAAACGACAGGGGTGAACTATGGC. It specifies CSAETTGVNYG. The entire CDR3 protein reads CSAETTGVNYGYTF.

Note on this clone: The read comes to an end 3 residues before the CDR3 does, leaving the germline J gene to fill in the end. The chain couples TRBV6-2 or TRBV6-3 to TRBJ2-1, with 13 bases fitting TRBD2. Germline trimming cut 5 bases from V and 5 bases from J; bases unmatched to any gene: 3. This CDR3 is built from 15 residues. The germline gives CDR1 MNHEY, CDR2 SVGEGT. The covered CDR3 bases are TGTGCCAGCAGTGCCGGACTAGCGGGGGACAATGAG. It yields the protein CASSAGLAGDNE. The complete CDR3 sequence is CASSAGLAGDNEQFF.

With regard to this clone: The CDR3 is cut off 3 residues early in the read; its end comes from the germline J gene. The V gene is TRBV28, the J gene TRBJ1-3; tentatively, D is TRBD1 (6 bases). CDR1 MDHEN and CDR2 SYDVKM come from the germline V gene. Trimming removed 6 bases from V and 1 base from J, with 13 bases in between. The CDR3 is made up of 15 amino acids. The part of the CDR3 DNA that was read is TGTGCCAGCAGGGACTCAGGGGAATCTGGAAACACC. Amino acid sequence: CASRDSGESGNT. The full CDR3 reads CASRDSGESGNTIYF.

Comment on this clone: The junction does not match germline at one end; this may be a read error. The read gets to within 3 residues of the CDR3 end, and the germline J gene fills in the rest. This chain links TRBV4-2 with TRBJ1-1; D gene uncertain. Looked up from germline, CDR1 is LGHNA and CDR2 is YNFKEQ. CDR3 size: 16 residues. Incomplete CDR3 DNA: TGCGCCAGCAGCCGAGCGGTAACCGGTTTGAACACTGAA. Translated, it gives CASSRAVTGLNTE. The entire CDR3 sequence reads CASSRAVTGLNTEAFF.